Listed below are T cell receptor beta chains from one sample, sequenced in a study of shared clonotypes between healthy human individuals. Using immunoSEQ multiplex PCR, the repertoire was profiled, and TCRdb retains in-frame clones only, with some absent. The sample shows about 2,200,000 clones, 93% of them seen only once. Material for sequencing was naive CD8+ T cells from PBMCs. Receptors were obtained from a young man in good health. Some clones in this sample may be carry-over from other donors' samples. CDR3s include the opening cysteine and the closing phenylalanine or tryptophan. Each record gives: V gene, D gene, CDR3 protein. D genes are given only for firm matches.

V: TRBV7-3
D: TRBD2
CDR3: CASSLGSGTPVGETQYF

V: TRBV28
D: TRBD2
CDR3: CASSPTSGNSYEQYF

V: TRBV7-2
D: NA
CDR3: CASSPRVNEQFF

V: TRBV7-6
D: NA
CDR3: CAILDGYEQYF

V: TRBV2
D: TRBD1
CDR3: CASSETENRGHNEQFF

V: TRBV30
D: TRBD1
CDR3: CAWSHLPGQMNTEAFF

V: TRBV7-9
D: TRBD1
CDR3: CASSSGQENNQPQHF

V: TRBV27
D: NA
CDR3: CASSLDRSYEQYF

V: TRBV10-3
D: TRBD1
CDR3: CAIRTGEADTQYF

V: TRBV7-2
D: TRBD2
CDR3: CASSLTRLAGVSTDTQYF

V: TRBV28
D: TRBD1
CDR3: CASSSRTGWVIGANVLTF

V: TRBV11-2
D: NA
CDR3: CASSSRELPTPYEQYF

V: TRBV4-3
D: TRBD1
CDR3: CASSQTGGTQETQYF

V: TRBV9
D: NA
CDR3: CASSPGGGATYEQYF

V: TRBV15
D: NA
CDR3: CATSRVSSTEAFF

V: TRBV2
D: TRBD1
CDR3: CASSSRQGALETQYF

V: TRBV4-1
D: NA
CDR3: CASSQVRWDSGTYEQYF

V: TRBV29-1
D: NA
CDR3: CSVVGPGTTYNEQFF

V: TRBV5-1
D: NA
CDR3: CASSLLTADDNEKLFF

V: TRBV2
D: TRBD1
CDR3: CASRGGQGINNEQFF

V: TRBV6-6
D: NA
CDR3: CASSPRDRETQYF

V: TRBV25-1
D: NA
CDR3: CASSEPGSRGYTF

V: TRBV7-8
D: NA
CDR3: CASSPPGPEQYF

V: TRBV4-1
D: TRBD1
CDR3: CASSLRQGYEQYF

V: TRBV27
D: TRBD2
CDR3: CASSSLGLAGHYNEQFF

V: TRBV11-2
D: NA
CDR3: CASSLARAVYEQYF

V: TRBV7-8
D: NA
CDR3: CASSLGLVMNTEAFF

V: TRBV9
D: NA
CDR3: CASSESGTTGNTIYF

V: TRBV9
D: TRBD1
CDR3: CASSARQGGGGYTF

V: TRBV19
D: NA
CDR3: CASSISRGNEKLFF

V: TRBV11-1
D: TRBD1
CDR3: CASSLGQGLAYEQYF

V: TRBV5-8
D: TRBD1
CDR3: CASSWDREYQPQHF

V: TRBV7-8
D: NA
CDR3: CASSLVSSQETQYF

V: TRBV7-9
D: NA
CDR3: CASSSTLMNTEAFF

V: TRBV28
D: TRBD1
CDR3: CASRPTGELDGYTF

V: TRBV5-4
D: NA
CDR3: CASSIQGAGDEQFF

V: TRBV6-6
D: NA
CDR3: CASSYDGLGREQYF

V: TRBV7-9
D: NA
CDR3: CASSSAIGGQWNEQFF

V: TRBV14
D: NA
CDR3: CASSQVAGWTGELFF

V: TRBV30
D: NA
CDR3: CAWRTQETQYF

V: TRBV19
D: TRBD2
CDR3: CASSGTSGAYNEQFF

V: TRBV27
D: TRBD1
CDR3: CASSLSVTGATEAFF

V: TRBV11-2
D: NA
CDR3: CASSLDEFGPHSSYEQYF

V: TRBV9
D: NA
CDR3: CASSVFQGAPDTQYF

V: TRBV10-3
D: TRBD1
CDR3: CAISERDRGRELFF

V: TRBV19
D: NA
CDR3: CASVRGNQPQHF

V: TRBV9
D: NA
CDR3: CASSVVPLGSQETQYF

V: TRBV25-1
D: NA
CDR3: CASSESKGMNTEAFF

V: TRBV9
D: NA
CDR3: CASSASGGGQPQHF

V: TRBV4-3
D: TRBD2
CDR3: CASSQGTSGYQETQYF

V: TRBV6-6
D: TRBD1
CDR3: CASSTRGQSSYEQYF

V: TRBV4-1
D: NA
CDR3: CASSQGGYMNTEAFF

V: TRBV4-3
D: NA
CDR3: CASSQVRGTVNIQYF

V: TRBV27
D: TRBD1
CDR3: CASSAGQGVYEQYF

V: TRBV7-9
D: TRBD1
CDR3: CASSARDRFSYEQYF

V: TRBV4-2
D: TRBD2
CDR3: CASSHSAGRMGGIWWDEQFF

V: TRBV6-5
D: NA
CDR3: CASSYSQVYEQYF

V: TRBV12-5
D: NA
CDR3: CASGFGISEQYF

V: TRBV13
D: TRBD1
CDR3: CASSPQSYRGTNTGELFF